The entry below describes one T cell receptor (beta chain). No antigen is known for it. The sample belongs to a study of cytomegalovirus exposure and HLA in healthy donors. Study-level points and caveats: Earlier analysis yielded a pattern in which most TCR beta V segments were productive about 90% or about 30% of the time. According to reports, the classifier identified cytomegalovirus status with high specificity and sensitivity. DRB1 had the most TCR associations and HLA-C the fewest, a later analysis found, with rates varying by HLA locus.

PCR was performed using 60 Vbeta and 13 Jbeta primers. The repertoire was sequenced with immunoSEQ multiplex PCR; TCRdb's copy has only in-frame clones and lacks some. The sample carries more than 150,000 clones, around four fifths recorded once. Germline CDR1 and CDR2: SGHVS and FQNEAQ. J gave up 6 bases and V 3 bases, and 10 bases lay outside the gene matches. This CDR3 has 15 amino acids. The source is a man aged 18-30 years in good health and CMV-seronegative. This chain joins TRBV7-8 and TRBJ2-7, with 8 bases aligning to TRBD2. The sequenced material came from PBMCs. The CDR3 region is CASSFQGAGVFEQYF. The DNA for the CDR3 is TGTGCCAGCAGCTTCCAGGGAGCGGGAGTGTTCGAGCAGTACTTC.